This T cell receptor (beta chain) appears in the sequencing data of a study of T-cell memory formation after mild COVID-19. This clonotype was found a few times. Its matching antigen is unknown. Points from the study as a whole: Detection of some responders pre-infection suggested pre-existing cross-reactive memory T cells participated. Clones that shrank (day 15 to 85) were balanced CD4/CD8, whereas later expanders leaned CD4+. The study found contracting CD4+ clones mainly in CM and EM and contracting CD8+ clones in EMRA.

Per germline, CDR1 SGHTA and CDR2 FQGNSA. V gave up 8 bases and J gave up 8 bases; unmatched junction bases: 9. This CDR3 comprises 14 residues. Constant-segment primers and 5'RACE yielded cDNA libraries for TCR alpha and TCR beta, each carrying sample barcodes and UMIs. One entry per CDR3 protein, called by TCRdb with MiXCR from the 5' RACE reads. The table records about 270,000 distinct CDR3 sequences, 15% to 20% of them present only once. Sequenced material: PBMCs or a T cell subset sorted from them (not recorded which). The J gene is TRBJ2-1, the V gene TRBV7-2; the match to TRBD2 covers 10 bases. The sequence came from a young man who had mild COVID-19 (a few samples of this study predate the infection). Cell type and time point are not known. The CDR3 coding sequence is TGTGCCAGCCGAGCGGGGGGGCCTTTATATGAGCAGTTCTTC. Its protein product is CASRAGGPLYEQFF.